The 5 T cell receptor beta chains below were found in one sample sequenced in a study of blood T cell repertoires in COVID-19. Sequencing used immunoSEQ multiplex PCR; TCRdb keeps in-frame clones, though not all of them. Of about 190,000 clones in the sample, 70% to 85% were seen once. The specimen was peripheral blood. Source of these receptors: a woman in her twenties or thirties with acute or convalescent COVID-19.

J is TRBJ1-6 and V is TRBV4-3; possibly TRBD1 for D (5 bases). Germline CDR1 is LGHNA and CDR2 is YSLEER. The CDR3 is made up of 16 amino acids. V shed 0 bases and J shed 8 bases, with 14 bases lying between them. The CDR3 coding sequence is TGCGCCAGCAGCCAAGACCCGGCAGGGTTGGATTCACCCCTCCACTTT. Translation: CASSQDPAGLDSPLHF.

This clone was observed a single time. The J gene is TRBJ1-1, the V gene TRBV6-6; TRBD1 matches at 8 bases. This CDR3 is 12 amino acids long. The germline V gene encodes CDR1 MNHNY and CDR2 SVGAGI (reference sequence). J gave up 4 bases and V 6 bases, and 1 base lay outside the gene matches. The CDR3 protein is CASSDRGTEAFF. In nucleotides, the CDR3 is TGTGCCAGCAGCGACAGGGGCACTGAAGCTTTCTTT.

The chain combines TRBV6-1 with TRBJ2-2, with TRBD1 as a possible D gene (5 bases). CDR3 length equals 15 residues. Germline V gene data show CDR1 as MNHNS and CDR2 as SASEGT. Between the trimmed V and J ends, which lost 3 bases and 2 bases, there was a span of 10 bases. For the CDR3, the DNA is TGTGCCAGCAGTGACGGACACGATAACACCGGGGAGCTGTTTTTT. Amino acid sequence: CASSDGHDNTGELFF.

V gene TRBV18 combines with J gene TRBJ2-2; TRBD1 aligns across 9 bases. The CDR3 runs 16 residues. CDR1 is KGHSH, CDR2 LQKENI, per germline. V dropped 1 base and J dropped 4; count of bases not matched to a gene: 4. This CDR3 reads CASSPRGQGSTGELFF. The CDR3 DNA sequence: TGTGCCAGCTCACCACGAGGACAGGGGAGCACCGGGGAGCTGTTTTTT.

The chain combines TRBV7-2 with TRBJ1-5; 8 positions match TRBD1. This CDR3 has 19 residues. Trimming at V came to 3 bases and at J to 2 bases, leaving 15 bases not matched to a gene. Germline lookup yields CDR1 SGHTA and CDR2 FQGNSA. The CDR3 protein is CASSFRGRGYEYGNQPQHF. CDR3 DNA: TGTGCCAGCAGCTTCAGGGGGCGCGGGTACGAGTACGGCAATCAGCCCCAGCATTTT.